Shown below are 27 T cell receptor beta chains from a single sample sequenced in a study of T cells in Graves' hyperthyroidism and ophthalmopathy. Template material for amplifying TCR beta CDR3 regions consisted of RNA transcripts. Initially, a first-round RT-PCR of the TCR CDR3 employed the HTBI primer set. TCRdb re-called the multiplex PCR reads with MiXCR, one entry per CDR3 protein. The sample consists of a few hundred thousand distinct CDR3 sequences, approximately 15% of them appearing once. The material sequenced was blood. The receptors were sampled from a woman aged 25-40 years with Graves' hyperthyroidism.

This clonotype was counted between two and nine times. The genes are TRBV4-1 and TRBJ2-7; 11 nucleotides agree with TRBD2. Per the germline V gene, CDR1 is MGHRA and CDR2 is YSYEKL. The CDR3 extends over 16 amino acids. Trimming removed 6 bases from V and 2 bases from J; junction bases left unmatched: 9. Written as DNA, the CDR3 is TGCGCCAGCAGGGAAGTCGGGACTAGCGGCGCCTACGAGCAGTACTTC. It codes for CASREVGTSGAYEQYF.

V usage is TRBV4-2 and J usage is TRBJ2-1; no firm D call. Germline V gene data show CDR1 as LGHNA and CDR2 as YNFKEQ. Trimming pared 4 bases from V and 7 bases from J, leaving 17 bases between. The CDR3 sequence is 15 residues long. The CDR3 region has the DNA TGTGCCAGCAGCCGAGCTAGTGGGAACGTGAATGAGCAGTTCTTC. This sequence encodes CASSRASGNVNEQFF.

In its sample, this clonotype was seen many times. The chain combines TRBV6-1 with TRBJ2-7, with D perhaps given as TRBD1 or TRBD2 (5 bases each). This CDR3 contains 13 residues. The germline V gene has CDR1 MNHNS and CDR2 SASEGT. Trimming shortened V by 5 bases and J by 3 bases, and 11 bases separated the two germline ends. CDR3 nucleotide sequence: TGTGCCAGCAGTTTTGGGACGGTCTACGAGCAGTACTTC. Encoded protein: CASSFGTVYEQYF.

The chain employs TRBV15 and TRBJ1-2; 7 bases match TRBD1. The CDR3 consists of 15 residues. Germline V gene lookup returns CDR1 LNHNV and CDR2 YYDKDF (reference sequence). J gave up 4 bases and V 4 bases, and 9 bases lay outside the gene matches. The CDR3 protein is CATSKAAGQFYGYTF. In nucleotides, the CDR3 is TGTGCCACCAGCAAAGCTGCGGGACAGTTCTATGGCTACACCTTC.

This clonotype was recorded many times. The chain combines TRBV30 with TRBJ1-1; D is ambiguous. This CDR3 spans 13 amino acids. Germline CDR1 is GTSNPN and CDR2 is SVGIG (reference sequence). Trimming took off 4 bases at V and 1 base at J, with 10 bases between the two ends. This CDR3 reads CAWTLTTNTEAFF. CDR3 DNA: TGTGCCTGGACCTTGACAACGAACACTGAAGCTTTCTTT.

The gene calls are TRBV20-1 and TRBJ2-4; D is tentatively TRBD1 or TRBD2 (5 bases each). Trimming took off 5 bases at V and 0 bases at J, with 14 bases between the two ends. Germline CDR1 DFQATT, CDR2 SNEGSKA (reference sequence). This CDR3 is 15 amino acids long. The CDR3 reads CSAHPWGIAKNIQYF. The CDR3 DNA sequence: TGCAGTGCTCACCCCTGGGGGATAGCCAAAAACATTCAGTACTTC.

The table lists this clonotype with a few counts. The genes are TRBV19 and TRBJ2-5, with a possible D match to TRBD1 (5 bases). Germline V lookup: CDR1 LNHDA, CDR2 SQIVND (reference sequence). The CDR3 sequence is 15 residues long. V dropped 0 bases and J dropped 5 bases, with 13 bases sitting between them. DNA for the CDR3: TGTGCCAGTAGTATAGATCCAGGCAGGGTGGAGACCCAGTACTTC. Amino acids: CASSIDPGRVETQYF.

Concerning this clonotype itself: This could be a read error, since a much larger clone is one nucleotide away. V usage is TRBV7-9 and J usage is TRBJ2-7, with a tentative D call TRBD1 (5 bases). CDR3 length: 13 amino acids. Germline loops: CDR1 SEHNR, CDR2 FQNEAQ (reference sequence). Trimming removed 8 bases at V and 6 bases at J, with 17 bases between. The CDR3, as DNA: TGTGCCAGCCTCCCGGCAGGGTTGAGCGAGCAGTACTTC. Protein: CASLPAGLSEQYF.

This clonotype was seen ten or more times. This chain links TRBV5-1 with TRBJ2-7; the D is unclear. The CDR3 extends over 13 amino acids. Germline CDR1 is SGHRS and CDR2 is YFSETQ. V shed 7 bases and J shed 7 bases, with 18 bases lying between them. The CDR3 nucleotides are TGCGCCAGCGGAAACGACCCGACTGGGGAGCAGTACTTC. It is translated as CASGNDPTGEQYF. Full variable domain (remainder filled in from reference TRBV5-1 and TRBJ2-7): KAGVTQTPRYLIKTRGQQVTLSCSPISGHRSVSWYQQTPGQGLQFLFEYFSETQRNKGNFPGRFSGRQFSNSRSEMNVSTLELGDSALYLCASGNDPTGEQYFGPGTRLTVT.

At least ten counts were recorded for this clonotype. The CDR3: CASSLVTGSYEQYF. CDR3 in DNA: TGTGCCAGCAGCTTAGTGACGGGATCCTACGAGCAGTACTTC. The rearrangement joins TRBV11-2 to TRBJ2-7; tentative D call: TRBD2 (5 bases). The CDR3 has 14 amino acids. The germline gives CDR1 SGHAT, CDR2 FQNNGV. V gave up 1 base and J gave up 1 base, with 8 bases separating them.

This clonotype was observed many times. The chain is built from TRBV3-1 and TRBJ2-7, with D uncertain. Germline CDR1 and CDR2: LGHDT and YNNKEL (reference sequence). This CDR3 contains 14 residues. V lost 0 bases and J 1 base, leaving 7 bases between the germline ends. CDR3 sequence (DNA): TGTGCCAGCAGCCAAGACGCCAGATCCTACGAGCAGTACTTC. Encoded protein: CASSQDARSYEQYF.

The rearrangement joins TRBV10-3 to TRBJ2-2; 9 positions agree with TRBD2. Looked up from germline, CDR1 is ENHRY and CDR2 is SYGVKD. This CDR3 comprises 15 residues. The trim removed 8 bases at V and 4 bases at J, leaving 8 bases unmatched. The CDR3 is CAIQEAGGSTGELFF. As DNA, the CDR3 is TGTGCCATCCAAGAAGCGGGGGGATCCACCGGGGAGCTGTTTTTT.

On this clonotype itself: A much larger clone sits a single nucleotide away, making a read error possible. J is TRBJ2-7 and V is TRBV30; 9 bases line up with TRBD2. The CDR3 runs 15 residues. Germline lookup yields CDR1 GTSNPN and CDR2 SVGIG (reference sequence). Trimming took 0 bases from V and 1 from J; bases not matched to a gene: 4. The CDR3 spells CAWSVELAGSYEQYF. CDR3 nucleotides: TGTGCCTGGAGTGTAGAACTAGCGGGTTCCTACGAGCAGTACTTC. Complete variable domain (other parts from reference TRBV30 and TRBJ2-7): SQTIHQWPATLVQPVGSPLSLECTVEGTSNPNLYWYRQAAGRGLQLLFYSVGIGQISSEVPQNLSASRPQDRQFILSSKKLLLSDSGFYLCAWSVELAGSYEQYFGPGTRLTVT.

This clonotype was counted between two and nine times. The J gene is TRBJ2-7, the V gene TRBV6-1; TRBD2 matches at 7 bases. CDR3 size: 15 residues. The trim removed 5 bases at V and 5 bases at J, leaving 12 bases unmatched. CDR1 MNHNS and CDR2 SASEGT come from the germline V gene. For the CDR3, the DNA is TGTGCCAGCAGTTATTCCGGGACTGGGAGGGACGAGCAGTACTTC. Amino acid sequence: CASSYSGTGRDEQYF.

This clonotype occurred many times. The chain has TRBV7-8 and TRBJ1-2, with 9 bases matching TRBD1. The ends lost 4 bases at V and 7 bases at J; junction bases unmatched: 4. Germline V lookup: CDR1 SGHVS, CDR2 FQNEAQ. The CDR3 covers 13 residues. As DNA, the CDR3 is TGTGCCAGCAGCTGGGACAGGGTTGGTGGCTACACCTTC. Translating gives CASSWDRVGGYTF.

In this sample, this clonotype turned up many times. The CDR3 DNA reads as TGTGCCAGCAGTTCCGGACAGGGAAACGAGCAGTACTTC. Amino acids: CASSSGQGNEQYF. The genes are TRBV12-3 or TRBV12-4 and TRBJ2-7, with 8 bases fitting TRBD1. The CDR3 is made up of 13 amino acids. J was trimmed by 5 bases and V by 4 bases; bases with no gene match: 4.

Ten or more counts support this clonotype. DNA of the CDR3: TGTGCCAGCAGTTTAGGGGGGGGAACGGACACCGGGGAGCTGTTTTTT. Its translation: CASSLGGGTDTGELFF. This chain uses TRBV12-3 or TRBV12-4 with TRBJ2-2; 7 nucleotides align to TRBD2. Losses at the gene ends were 1 base for V and 3 bases for J; bases not matched to a gene: 5. The CDR3 contains 16 residues.

The chain links TRBV6-2 or TRBV6-3 to TRBJ2-4; the D gene is possibly TRBD1 (5 bases). Germline loops: CDR1 MNHEY, CDR2 SVGEGT. The V end was cut by 6 bases, the J end by 4 bases, with 19 bases between. The CDR3 consists of 16 residues. The DNA for the CDR3 is TGTGCCAGCAGCCCCAGCGCCGAGACAGAGAAAAACATTCAGTACTTC. Amino acids: CASSPSAETEKNIQYF.

This clonotype was counted only a few times. One base away lies a much larger clone, so this may be a sequencing read error. The V and J genes are TRBV7-2 and TRBJ1-5; TRBD1 might be the D (5 bases). Per germline, CDR1 SGHTA and CDR2 FQGNSA. Deletions cut 3 bases from V and 0 bases from J, with 9 bases between. The CDR3 has 15 amino acids. CDR3 in DNA: TGTGCCAGCAGCTTCGAACAGGCTAGCAATCAGCCCCAGCATTTT. Protein product: CASSFEQASNQPQHF.

The V and J genes are TRBV7-9 and TRBJ2-5; no clear D gene. The CDR3 spans 15 residues. Per the germline V gene, CDR1 is SEHNR and CDR2 is FQNEAQ (reference sequence). Trimming stripped 1 base from V and 4 bases from J, with 13 bases between. The CDR3 DNA reads as TGTGCCAGCAGCTTAGGCTTAATAGTGCGAGAGACCCAGTACTTC. Encoded protein: CASSLGLIVRETQYF.

The J gene is TRBJ1-1, the V gene TRBV28; D is possibly TRBD1 (5 bases). V was pared by 3 bases and J by 1 base, with 15 bases between. The CDR3 loop spans 16 amino acids. From germline, CDR1 is MDHEN and CDR2 SYDVKM. DNA for the CDR3: TGTGCCAGCAGTTTCCTCACCTTGACAGCGAACACTGAAGCTTTCTTT. Protein sequence: CASSFLTLTANTEAFF.

This clonotype occurred many times. The V and J genes are TRBV15 and TRBJ2-1, with a weak D call TRBD2 (6 bases). The length of the CDR3 is 16 residues. Trimming cost V 4 bases and J 5 bases, with 18 bases left between them. Germline V lookup: CDR1 LNHNV, CDR2 YYDKDF (reference sequence). CDR3 protein: CATSTSVGGPNNEQFF. The CDR3 nucleotides are TGTGCCACCAGCACTTCAGTGGGAGGCCCGAACAATGAGCAGTTCTTC.

This clonotype was seen repeatedly, ten times or more. This chain links TRBV11-2 with TRBJ2-1, with D unresolved. Trimming removed 5 bases at V and 7 bases at J, with 6 bases between. The CDR3 totals 11 residues. Per the germline V gene, CDR1 is SGHAT and CDR2 is FQNNGV. In DNA form, the CDR3 reads TGTGCCAGCAGCGCCTTTAATGAGCAGTTCTTC. Translated: CASSAFNEQFF.

In this sample, this clonotype turned up many times. The chain employs TRBV18 and TRBJ1-1; no definite D call. Per the germline V gene, CDR1 is KGHSH and CDR2 is LQKENI. This CDR3 spans 13 amino acids. Trimming took off 3 bases at V and 8 bases at J, with 13 bases between the two ends. CDR3 DNA sequence: TGTGCCAGCTCACCGAGGGCGGCGATAGAAGCTTTCTTT. It translates to CASSPRAAIEAFF. Full variable domain (outside the CDR3, taken from reference TRBV18 and TRBJ1-1): NAGVMQNPRHLVRRRGQEARLRCSPMKGHSHVYWYRQLPEEGLKFMVYLQKENIIDESGMPKERFSAEFPKEGPSILRIQQVVRGDSAAYFCASSPRAAIEAFFGQGTRLTVV.

The chain couples TRBV19 to TRBJ2-1; 7 bases fit TRBD1. V trimming: 0 bases; J trimming: 8 bases; junction bases outside the gene matches: 13. The CDR3 runs 17 residues. Germline assignment: CDR1 LNHDA and CDR2 SQIVND (reference sequence). The CDR3 coding sequence is TGTGCCAGTAGTATAGATCCCCCTCGACAGGGTAGAGATGAGCAGTTCTTC. It yields the protein CASSIDPPRQGRDEQFF.

The sample holds many counts of this clonotype. The J gene is TRBJ2-7, the V gene TRBV7-9; D is undetermined. Germline V lookup: CDR1 SEHNR, CDR2 FQNEAQ (reference sequence). The CDR3 covers 13 residues. V was clipped by 5 bases and J by 2 bases, with 10 bases between them. DNA of the CDR3: TGTGCCAGCAGCGAGGATGCCCCCTACGAGCAGTACTTC. It translates to CASSEDAPYEQYF.

Ten or more counts support this clonotype. The rearrangement joins TRBV7-6 to TRBJ2-7; 7 bases are shared with TRBD1. CDR1 and CDR2 (germline): SGHVS, FNYEAQ. The CDR3 spans 14 residues. V shed 2 bases, J shed 3 bases, and the junction held 4 bases outside the gene matches. In DNA form, the CDR3 reads TGTGCCAGCAGCTTAAACAGGGGTTTCTACGAGCAGTACTTC. Its translation: CASSLNRGFYEQYF.